Listed below are T cell receptor beta chains from one sample, sequenced in a study of T cell responses to AZD1222 COVID-19 vaccine. Sequenced by immunoSEQ multiplex PCR; TCRdb stores in-frame clones only, minus some. The sample includes fewer than 150,000 clones, 80% to 90% of them seen just once. The starting material was peripheral blood, obtained 28 days after the second AZD1222 dose. Source of these receptors: an adult who received the AZD1222 COVID-19 vaccine. The conserved cysteine and the conserved F or W are not part of the CDR3 here. The order of the fields is CDR3 protein, clone size, CDR3 length, V gene. Where a row states a size, it is once, few, many or the class of an expanded clone; other rows omit it.

cdr3_aa: ANWREDTEAF; clone_size: few; cdr3_length: 10; v_call: TRBV10-1
cdr3_aa: ASSPPGRGNQPQH; clone_size: once; cdr3_length: 13; v_call: TRBV18
cdr3_aa: ASSLMRNSPLH; clone_size: .; cdr3_length: 11; v_call: TRBV12-3/TRBV12-4
cdr3_aa: ASWQPEQY; clone_size: .; cdr3_length: 8; v_call: TRBV7-7
cdr3_aa: ASSRTDWTGNTIY; clone_size: .; cdr3_length: 13; v_call: TRBV6-2/TRBV6-3
cdr3_aa: ASSVDSIRQPQH; clone_size: few; cdr3_length: 12; v_call: TRBV4-1
cdr3_aa: ASSLGDNTEAF; clone_size: .; cdr3_length: 11; v_call: TRBV5-4
cdr3_aa: ASSGEIYGYT; clone_size: .; cdr3_length: 10; v_call: TRBV2
cdr3_aa: ASSQQDRNQPQH; clone_size: .; cdr3_length: 12; v_call: TRBV4-1
cdr3_aa: ATSTPGTYQPQH; clone_size: once; cdr3_length: 12; v_call: TRBV15
cdr3_aa: AWSAGQGYEQY; clone_size: .; cdr3_length: 11; v_call: TRBV30
cdr3_aa: ASSSQGGTEAF; clone_size: .; cdr3_length: 11; v_call: TRBV12-3/TRBV12-4
cdr3_aa: ASSLGQISNYGYT; clone_size: .; cdr3_length: 13; v_call: TRBV7-6
cdr3_aa: ASSLGTRDQPQH; clone_size: few; cdr3_length: 12; v_call: TRBV11-2
cdr3_aa: ASGLVLGSNQPQH; clone_size: .; cdr3_length: 13; v_call: TRBV12-5
cdr3_aa: ASSHLGTGDGYT; clone_size: .; cdr3_length: 12; v_call: TRBV4-1
cdr3_aa: ASIQGSGNTEAF; clone_size: .; cdr3_length: 12; v_call: TRBV6-5
cdr3_aa: ASSFPGGNTIY; clone_size: .; cdr3_length: 11; v_call: TRBV12-3/TRBV12-4
cdr3_aa: ASSEFQREGSDEQF; clone_size: .; cdr3_length: 14; v_call: TRBV10-1
cdr3_aa: ASSVRGSSYNSPLH; clone_size: .; cdr3_length: 14; v_call: TRBV6-1
cdr3_aa: AIRGDLQGSTEAF; clone_size: .; cdr3_length: 13; v_call: TRBV10-3
cdr3_aa: ASSGVRAGYT; clone_size: .; cdr3_length: 10; v_call: TRBV5-4
cdr3_aa: SVVTGGAEAF; clone_size: .; cdr3_length: 10; v_call: TRBV29-1
cdr3_aa: ASSQWREGFNEQF; clone_size: .; cdr3_length: 13; v_call: TRBV4-2
cdr3_aa: ASSQGQVNTEAF; clone_size: once; cdr3_length: 12; v_call: TRBV7-2
cdr3_aa: ASSFRPGGNNEQF; clone_size: .; cdr3_length: 13; v_call: TRBV27
cdr3_aa: AIPRGPTEAF; clone_size: .; cdr3_length: 10; v_call: TRBV11-2
cdr3_aa: ASSLVGGVTYEQY; clone_size: .; cdr3_length: 13; v_call: TRBV7-8
cdr3_aa: ASSSGGGGNEKLF; clone_size: .; cdr3_length: 13; v_call: TRBV6-6
cdr3_aa: ASSGLRGLAGKGYEQF; clone_size: .; cdr3_length: 16; v_call: TRBV2
cdr3_aa: ASSPRGDEQF; clone_size: .; cdr3_length: 10; v_call: TRBV11-1
cdr3_aa: ASSYSLDIRADTQY; clone_size: .; cdr3_length: 14; v_call: TRBV6-2/TRBV6-3
cdr3_aa: ASSLTGPNYGYT; clone_size: .; cdr3_length: 12; v_call: TRBV5-6
cdr3_aa: ASSQEGRGPQGTQY; clone_size: .; cdr3_length: 14; v_call: TRBV3-1/TRBV3-2
cdr3_aa: SIATDTQY; clone_size: once; cdr3_length: 8; v_call: TRBV20-1
cdr3_aa: ASSTGRAYGYT; clone_size: .; cdr3_length: 11; v_call: TRBV12-3/TRBV12-4
cdr3_aa: ASSLGLAGVQNEQF; clone_size: .; cdr3_length: 14; v_call: TRBV3-1/TRBV3-2
cdr3_aa: ASTRGGGNEKLF; clone_size: .; cdr3_length: 12; v_call: TRBV7-9
cdr3_aa: ASSFHRTSGLQETQY; clone_size: .; cdr3_length: 15; v_call: TRBV11-2
cdr3_aa: ASGGRTGTEAF; clone_size: once; cdr3_length: 11; v_call: TRBV6-5
cdr3_aa: ASSAYGRAREKLF; clone_size: .; cdr3_length: 13; v_call: TRBV7-2
cdr3_aa: AISDRGGQPQH; clone_size: .; cdr3_length: 11; v_call: TRBV10-3
cdr3_aa: ASSIAGGGPLETQY; clone_size: .; cdr3_length: 14; v_call: TRBV19
cdr3_aa: ASKIRGWANTEAF; clone_size: once; cdr3_length: 13; v_call: TRBV7-9
cdr3_aa: ASSKGGLVWSAGELF; clone_size: .; cdr3_length: 15; v_call: TRBV11-3
cdr3_aa: ASRVGGRIYGYT; clone_size: .; cdr3_length: 12; v_call: TRBV19
cdr3_aa: ASSTFGTANEKLF; clone_size: .; cdr3_length: 13; v_call: TRBV2
cdr3_aa: ASSSSSAGELF; clone_size: .; cdr3_length: 11; v_call: TRBV6-2/TRBV6-3
cdr3_aa: ASSVPGLPQF; clone_size: .; cdr3_length: 10; v_call: TRBV9
cdr3_aa: ATSVPTGLNTEAF; clone_size: .; cdr3_length: 13; v_call: TRBV24-1
cdr3_aa: ASSWGRQETQY; clone_size: .; cdr3_length: 11; v_call: TRBV7-9
cdr3_aa: ANPLILNYGYT; clone_size: .; cdr3_length: 11; v_call: TRBV27
cdr3_aa: ASSFGDGTEAF; clone_size: .; cdr3_length: 11; v_call: TRBV7-3
cdr3_aa: ASSSQVVGNEQF; clone_size: .; cdr3_length: 12; v_call: TRBV7-9
cdr3_aa: ASSQVRLAIYNEQF; clone_size: few; cdr3_length: 14; v_call: TRBV4-1
cdr3_aa: ATSKGAGEKLF; clone_size: .; cdr3_length: 11; v_call: TRBV24-1
cdr3_aa: ASSLGTGGKLF; clone_size: .; cdr3_length: 11; v_call: TRBV11-2
cdr3_aa: ASSLQGFGNTIY; clone_size: once; cdr3_length: 12; v_call: TRBV18
cdr3_aa: AISESRVPETQY; clone_size: .; cdr3_length: 12; v_call: TRBV10-3
cdr3_aa: ASSPRAF; clone_size: once; cdr3_length: 7; v_call: TRBV7-7